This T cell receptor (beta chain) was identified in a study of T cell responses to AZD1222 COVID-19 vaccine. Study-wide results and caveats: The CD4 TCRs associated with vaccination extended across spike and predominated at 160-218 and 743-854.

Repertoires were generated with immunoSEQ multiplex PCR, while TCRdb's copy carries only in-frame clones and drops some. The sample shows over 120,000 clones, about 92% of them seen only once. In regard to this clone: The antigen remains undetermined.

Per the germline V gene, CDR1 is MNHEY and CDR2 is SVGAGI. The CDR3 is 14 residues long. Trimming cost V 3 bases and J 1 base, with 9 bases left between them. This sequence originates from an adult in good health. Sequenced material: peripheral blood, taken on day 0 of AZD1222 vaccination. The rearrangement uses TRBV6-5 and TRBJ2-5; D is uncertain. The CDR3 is CASSYIGPQETQYF. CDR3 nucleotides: TGTGCCAGCAGTTATATAGGACCCCAAGAGACCCAGTACTTC.